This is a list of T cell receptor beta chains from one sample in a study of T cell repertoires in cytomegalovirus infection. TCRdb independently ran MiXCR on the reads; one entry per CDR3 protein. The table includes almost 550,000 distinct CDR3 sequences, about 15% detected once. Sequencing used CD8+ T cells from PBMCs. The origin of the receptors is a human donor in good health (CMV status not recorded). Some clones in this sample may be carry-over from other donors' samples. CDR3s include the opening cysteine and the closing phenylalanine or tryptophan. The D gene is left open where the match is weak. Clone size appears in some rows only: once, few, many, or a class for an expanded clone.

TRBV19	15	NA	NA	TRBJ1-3	TGTGCCAGTAGTATTAGGTGGAGCTCTGGAAACACCATATATTTT	CASSIRWSSGNTIYF
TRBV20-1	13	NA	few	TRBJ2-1	TGCAGTGCCCGACCCTCCAGCGGGCGCGAGCAGTTCTTC	CSARPSSGREQFF
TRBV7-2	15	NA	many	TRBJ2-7	TGTGCCAGCAGACATGGACAGAACCTCTCCTACGAGCAGTACTTC	CASRHGQNLSYEQYF
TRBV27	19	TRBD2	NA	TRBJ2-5	TGTGCCAGCAGTTTTTATGGGCGGGGGAGCAACCAGTACCAAGAGACCCAGTACTTC	CASSFYGRGSNQYQETQYF
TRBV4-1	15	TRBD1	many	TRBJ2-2	TGCGCCAGCAGCCAAGAGGGACAGGGGGTCGGGGAGCTGTTTTTT	CASSQEGQGVGELFF
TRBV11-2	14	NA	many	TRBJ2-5	TGTGCCAGCAGCTTAGAACAGGGAACGGAGACCCAGTACTTC	CASSLEQGTETQYF
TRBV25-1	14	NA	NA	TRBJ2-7	TGTGCCAGCAGTGCCTGGACGAGCTCCTACGAGCAGTACTTC	CASSAWTSSYEQYF
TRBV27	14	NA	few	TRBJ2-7	TGTGCCAGCAGTTGGACGGAGACAGCCTACGAGCAGTACTTC	CASSWTETAYEQYF
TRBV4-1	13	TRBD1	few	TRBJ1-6	TGCGCCAGCAGCCAGGACAGGGATTCACCCCTCCACTTT	CASSQDRDSPLHF
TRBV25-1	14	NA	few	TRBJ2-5	TGTGCCAGCCTAAACGAAGGGATCCAAGAGACCCAGTACTTC	CASLNEGIQETQYF
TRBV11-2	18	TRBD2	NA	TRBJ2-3	TGTGCCAGCAGCTTAGATAGTAGACTAGCGGGTCGGGGAGATACGCAGTATTTT	CASSLDSRLAGRGDTQYF
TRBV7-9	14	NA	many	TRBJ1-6	TGTGCCAGCAGCCGTCCGGGACTTAATTCACCCCTCCACTTT	CASSRPGLNSPLHF
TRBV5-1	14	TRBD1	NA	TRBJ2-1	TGCGCCAGCAGCCCCGGACAGGGATTGTATGAGCAGTTCTTC	CASSPGQGLYEQFF
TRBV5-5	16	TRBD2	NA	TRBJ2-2	TGTGCCAGCAGCTTTCTAGCGGGGGGGCTAGGCGGGGAGCTGTTTTTT	CASSFLAGGLGGELFF
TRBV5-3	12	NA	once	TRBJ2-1	TGTGCCAGCAGCTTTATGACGAATGAGCAGTTCTTC	CASSFMTNEQFF
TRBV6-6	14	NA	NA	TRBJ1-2	TGTGCCAGCAGTTACGGGCAGTGGAACTATGTCTACACCTTC	CASSYGQWNYVYTF
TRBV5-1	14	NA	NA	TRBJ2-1	TGCGCCAGCAGCTTGGTTTCGGGACACAATGAGCAGTTCTTC	CASSLVSGHNEQFF
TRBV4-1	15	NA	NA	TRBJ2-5	TGCGCCAGCAGCCAAGCGATTATAGCATTGGAGACCCAGTACTTC	CASSQAIIALETQYF
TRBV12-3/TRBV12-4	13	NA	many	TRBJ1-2	TGTGCCAGCGGACTGTATGGGCAGGATGGCTACACCTTC	CASGLYGQDGYTF
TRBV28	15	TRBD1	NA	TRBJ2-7	TGTGCCAGCAGTTACCAGGACAGGTCGATCCACGAGCAGTACTTC	CASSYQDRSIHEQYF
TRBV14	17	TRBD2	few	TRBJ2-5	TGTGCCAGCAGCCAAGGCGCGACTAGCGGGACAGAAGAGACCCAGTACTTC	CASSQGATSGTEETQYF
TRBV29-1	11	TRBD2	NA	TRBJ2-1	TGCAGCGTTGCGGCGGGAGTTGAGCAGTTCTTC	CSVAAGVEQFF
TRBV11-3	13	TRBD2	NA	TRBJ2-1	TGTGCCAGCGGCCTAGCGGGAGGAGGTGAGCAGTTCTTC	CASGLAGGGEQFF
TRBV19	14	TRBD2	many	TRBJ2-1	TGTGCCAGTAGTGGACTAGCGGAGATCAATGAGCAGTTCTTC	CASSGLAEINEQFF
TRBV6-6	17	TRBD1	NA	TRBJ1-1	TGTGCCAGCAGTTACACCCGGGACAGGCTTATGAACACTGAAGCTTTCTTT	CASSYTRDRLMNTEAFF
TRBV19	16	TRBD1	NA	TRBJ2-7	TGTGCCAGTAGCACTAACTCCGGGACAGTAAGCTACGAGCAGTACTTC	CASSTNSGTVSYEQYF
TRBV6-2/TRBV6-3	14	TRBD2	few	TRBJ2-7	TGTGCCAGCAGTTATAAGACTAGCGGGTACGAGCAGTACTTC	CASSYKTSGYEQYF
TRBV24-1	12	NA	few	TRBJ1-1	TGTGCCACCAGTGATCGCAGGGGAGAAGCTTTCTTT	CATSDRRGEAFF
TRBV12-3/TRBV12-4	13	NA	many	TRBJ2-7	TGTGCCAGCAGTTTATCGACTAACTACGAGCAGTACTTC	CASSLSTNYEQYF
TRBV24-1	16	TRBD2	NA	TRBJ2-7	TGTGCCACCAGCCCGGCGGGGCGGGAGGGCTCCTACGAGCAGTACTTC	CATSPAGREGSYEQYF
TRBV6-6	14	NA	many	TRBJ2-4	TGTGCCAGCAGCATAGACAACGCCAAAAACATTCAGTACTTC	CASSIDNAKNIQYF
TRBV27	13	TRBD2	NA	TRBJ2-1	TGTGCCAGTGGGAGGGAACCCTACAATGAGCAGTTCTTC	CASGREPYNEQFF
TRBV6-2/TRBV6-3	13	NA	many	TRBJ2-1	TGTGCCAGCAGTTCCGGGTCTCACAATGAGCAGTTCTTC	CASSSGSHNEQFF
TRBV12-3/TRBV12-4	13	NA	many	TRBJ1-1	TGTGCCAGCTACCCCAGGGTCGGAACTGAAGCTTTCTTT	CASYPRVGTEAFF
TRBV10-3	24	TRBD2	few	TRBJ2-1	TGTGCCATCCAAAACTCCGACTTGTTTGATACCGGGACTAGCGGGCAATCAAGGGTATATGAGCAGTTCTTC	CAIQNSDLFDTGTSGQSRVYEQFF
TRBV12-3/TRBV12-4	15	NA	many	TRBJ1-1	TGTGCCAGCAGTTGGTCCGGGGGCAGGGTCTCTGAAGCTTTCTTT	CASSWSGGRVSEAFF
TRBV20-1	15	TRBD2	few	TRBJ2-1	TGCAGTGCTAGACACGGGGGGGGATCCTACAATGAGCAGTTCTTC	CSARHGGGSYNEQFF
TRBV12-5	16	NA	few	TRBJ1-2	TGTGCTAGTGGTCTCATTGGCCCCGGGACTTCGTATGGCTACACCTTC	CASGLIGPGTSYGYTF
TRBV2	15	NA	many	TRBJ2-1	TGTGCCAGCAGCACGGACTCGAGCTCCTACAATGAGCAGTTCTTC	CASSTDSSSYNEQFF
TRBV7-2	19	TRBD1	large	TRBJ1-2	TGTGCCAGCAGCTTAGGGGACGTCACTCCGACAGGGTTGGGTAGTGGCTACACCTTC	CASSLGDVTPTGLGSGYTF
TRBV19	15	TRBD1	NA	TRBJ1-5	TGTGCCAGTAGTAGAAGGGGGCAAGTCAATCAGCCCCAGCATTTT	CASSRRGQVNQPQHF
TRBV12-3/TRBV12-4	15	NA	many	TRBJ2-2	TGTGCCAGCAGTCGGACTGGACCGAACACCGGGGAGCTGTTTTTT	CASSRTGPNTGELFF
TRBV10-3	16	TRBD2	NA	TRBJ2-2	TGTGCCATCAGTGAGTTTAGCGGGAGAAACACCGGGGAGCTGTTTTTT	CAISEFSGRNTGELFF
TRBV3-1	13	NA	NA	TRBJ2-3	TGTGCCAGCAGCCAAGATGAGGGGGATACGCAGTATTTT	CASSQDEGDTQYF
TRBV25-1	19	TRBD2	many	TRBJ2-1	TGTGCCAGCAGTGACGGCGAGGAGGGGCTAGCGGGGGTATACAATGAGCAGTTCTTC	CASSDGEEGLAGVYNEQFF
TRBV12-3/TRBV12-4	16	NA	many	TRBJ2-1	TGTGCCAGCAGTCCTTTTGCGGGAAGATCCTACAATGAGCAGTTCTTC	CASSPFAGRSYNEQFF
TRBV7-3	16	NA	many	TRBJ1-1	TGTGCCAGCAGCTTAACTTACCGGGGAACAAACACTGAAGCTTTCTTT	CASSLTYRGTNTEAFF
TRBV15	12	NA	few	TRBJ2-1	TGTGCCACCAGCAGACAGTACAATGAGCAGTTCTTC	CATSRQYNEQFF
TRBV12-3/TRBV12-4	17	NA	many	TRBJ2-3	TGTGCCAGCAGTTACGCCCGGAGGGTAAAGGCCACAGATACGCAGTATTTT	CASSYARRVKATDTQYF
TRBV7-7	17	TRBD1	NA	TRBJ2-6	TGTGCCAGCAGCCCCCAGGACAGGGGGTTTGGGGCCAACGTCCTGACTTTC	CASSPQDRGFGANVLTF
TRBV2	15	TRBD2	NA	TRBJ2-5	TGTGCCAGCAGTGTCTGGCGGGGGGGCCAAGAGACCCAGTACTTC	CASSVWRGGQETQYF
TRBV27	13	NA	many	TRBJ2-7	TGTGCCAGCAGTCCAGGTGTGGCTTACGAGCAGTACTTC	CASSPGVAYEQYF
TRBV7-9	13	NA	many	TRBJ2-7	TGTGCCAGCAGCCCCCAGAGGAGTTACGAGCAGTACTTC	CASSPQRSYEQYF